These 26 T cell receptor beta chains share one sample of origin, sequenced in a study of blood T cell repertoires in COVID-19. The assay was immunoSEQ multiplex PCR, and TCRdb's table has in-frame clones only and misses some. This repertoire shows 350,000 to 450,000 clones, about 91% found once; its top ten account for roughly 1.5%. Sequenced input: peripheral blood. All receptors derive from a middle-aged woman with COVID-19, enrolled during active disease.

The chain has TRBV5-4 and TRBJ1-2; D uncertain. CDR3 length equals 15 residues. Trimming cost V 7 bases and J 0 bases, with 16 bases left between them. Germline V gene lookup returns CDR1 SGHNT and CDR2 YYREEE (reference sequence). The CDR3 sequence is CASGWHNLANYGYTF. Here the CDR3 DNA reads TGTGCCAGCGGCTGGCACAACCTAGCTAACTATGGCTACACCTTC.

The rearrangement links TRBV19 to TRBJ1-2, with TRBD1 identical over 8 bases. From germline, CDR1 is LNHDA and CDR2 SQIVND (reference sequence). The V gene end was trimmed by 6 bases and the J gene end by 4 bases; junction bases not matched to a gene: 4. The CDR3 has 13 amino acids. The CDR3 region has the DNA TGTGCCAGTAGCATGGACAGGGCCTATGGCTACACCTTC. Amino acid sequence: CASSMDRAYGYTF.

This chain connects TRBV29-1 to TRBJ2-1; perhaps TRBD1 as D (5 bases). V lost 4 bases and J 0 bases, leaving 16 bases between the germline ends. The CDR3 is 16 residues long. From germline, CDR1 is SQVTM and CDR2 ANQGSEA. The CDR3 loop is CSVVGQESSSYNEQFF. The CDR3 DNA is TGCAGCGTTGTGGGGCAGGAGTCAAGCTCCTACAATGAGCAGTTCTTC.

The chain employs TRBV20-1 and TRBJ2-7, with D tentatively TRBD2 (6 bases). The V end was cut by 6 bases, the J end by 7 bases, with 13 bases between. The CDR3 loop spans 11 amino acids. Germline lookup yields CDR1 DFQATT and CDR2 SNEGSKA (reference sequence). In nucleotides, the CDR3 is TGCAGTGCCACCCGGGGAGGTGAGCAGTACTTC. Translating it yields CSATRGGEQYF.

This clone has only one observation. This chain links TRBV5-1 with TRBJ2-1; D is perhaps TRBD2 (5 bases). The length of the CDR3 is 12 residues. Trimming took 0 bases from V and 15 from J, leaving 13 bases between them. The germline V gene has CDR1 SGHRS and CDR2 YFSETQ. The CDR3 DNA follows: TGCGCCAGCAGCTTGGAGTCAGGCCGGGGGTTCTTC. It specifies CASSLESGRGFF.

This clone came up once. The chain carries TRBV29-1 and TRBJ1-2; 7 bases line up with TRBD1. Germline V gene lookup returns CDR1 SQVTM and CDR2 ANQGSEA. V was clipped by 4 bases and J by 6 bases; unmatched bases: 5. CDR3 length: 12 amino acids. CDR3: CSVAAGGHGYTF. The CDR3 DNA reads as TGCAGCGTTGCAGCAGGGGGACATGGCTACACCTTC. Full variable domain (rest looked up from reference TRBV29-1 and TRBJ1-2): SAVISQKPSRDICQRGTSLTIQCQVDSQVTMMFWYRQQPGQSLTLIATANQGSEATYESGFVIDKFPISRPNLTFSTLTVSNMSPEDSSIYLCSVAAGGHGYTFGSGTRLTVV.

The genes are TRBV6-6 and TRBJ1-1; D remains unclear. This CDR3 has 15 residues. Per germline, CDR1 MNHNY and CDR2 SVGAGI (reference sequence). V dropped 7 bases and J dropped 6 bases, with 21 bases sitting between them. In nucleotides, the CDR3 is TGTGCCAGCACCTCCGGGATGCCCCGCGGCGCTGAAGCTTTCTTT. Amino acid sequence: CASTSGMPRGAEAFF.

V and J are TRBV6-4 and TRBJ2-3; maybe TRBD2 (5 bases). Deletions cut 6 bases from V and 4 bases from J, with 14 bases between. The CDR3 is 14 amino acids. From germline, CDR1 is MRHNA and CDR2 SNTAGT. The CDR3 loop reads CASRSEALADTQYF. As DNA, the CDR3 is TGTGCCAGCAGATCGGAGGCCCTTGCAGATACGCAGTATTTT.

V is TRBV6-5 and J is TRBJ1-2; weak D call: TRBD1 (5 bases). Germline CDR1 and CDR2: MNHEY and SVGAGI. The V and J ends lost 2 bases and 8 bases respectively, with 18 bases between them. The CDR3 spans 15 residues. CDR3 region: CASSYNKGREGGYTF. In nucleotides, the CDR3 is TGTGCCAGCAGTTACAATAAGGGCAGGGAAGGCGGCTACACCTTC.

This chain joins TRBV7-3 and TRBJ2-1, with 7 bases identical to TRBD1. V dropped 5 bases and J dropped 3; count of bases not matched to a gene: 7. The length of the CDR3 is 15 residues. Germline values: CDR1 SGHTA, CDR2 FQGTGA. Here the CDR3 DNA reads TGTGCCAGCAGCGAAACAGGGGTCATCTACAATGAGCAGTTCTTC. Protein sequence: CASSETGVIYNEQFF.

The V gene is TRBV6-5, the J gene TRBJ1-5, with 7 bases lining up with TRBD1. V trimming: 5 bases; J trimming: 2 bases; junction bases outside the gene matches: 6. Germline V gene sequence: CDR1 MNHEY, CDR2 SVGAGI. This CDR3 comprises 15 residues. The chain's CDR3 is CASSRRDSRNQPQHF. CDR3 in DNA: TGTGCCAGCAGTCGCCGGGACAGTCGCAATCAGCCCCAGCATTTT.

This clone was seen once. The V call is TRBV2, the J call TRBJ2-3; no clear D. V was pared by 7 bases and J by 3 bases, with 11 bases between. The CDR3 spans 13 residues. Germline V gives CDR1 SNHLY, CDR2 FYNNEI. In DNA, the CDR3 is TGTGCCAGCACCTTGGGCAGAACAGATACGCAGTATTTT. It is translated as CASTLGRTDTQYF.

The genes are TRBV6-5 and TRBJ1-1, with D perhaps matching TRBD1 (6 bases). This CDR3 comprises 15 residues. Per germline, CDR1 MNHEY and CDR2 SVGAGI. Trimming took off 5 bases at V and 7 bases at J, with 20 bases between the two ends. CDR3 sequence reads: CASSPQGLTGGEAFF. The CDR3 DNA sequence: TGTGCCAGCAGTCCCCAGGGGCTGACGGGCGGTGAAGCTTTCTTT.

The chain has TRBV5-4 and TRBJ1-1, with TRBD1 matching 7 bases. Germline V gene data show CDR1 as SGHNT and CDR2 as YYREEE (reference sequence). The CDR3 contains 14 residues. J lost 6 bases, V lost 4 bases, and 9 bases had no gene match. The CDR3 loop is CASSRGTAAPEAFF. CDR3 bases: TGTGCCAGCAGCCGCGGGACAGCTGCTCCTGAAGCTTTCTTT.

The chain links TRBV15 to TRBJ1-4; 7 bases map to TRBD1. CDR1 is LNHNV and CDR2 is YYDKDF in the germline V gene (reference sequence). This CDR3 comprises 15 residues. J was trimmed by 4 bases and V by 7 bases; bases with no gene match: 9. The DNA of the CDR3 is TGTGCCACCATTCTACCGGGACAGCGTAATGAAAAACTGTTTTTT. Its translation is CATILPGQRNEKLFF. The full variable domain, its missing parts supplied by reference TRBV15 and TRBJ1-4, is DAMVIQNPRYQVTQFGKPVTLSCSQTLNHNVMYWYQQKSSQAPKLLFHYYDKDFNNEADTPDNFQSRRPNTSFCFLDIRSPGLGDTAMYLCATILPGQRNEKLFFGSGTQLSVL.

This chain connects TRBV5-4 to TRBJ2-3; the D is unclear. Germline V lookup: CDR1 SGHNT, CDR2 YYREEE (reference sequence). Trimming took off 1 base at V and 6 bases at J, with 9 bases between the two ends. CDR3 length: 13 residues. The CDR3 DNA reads TGTGCCAGCAGCTTGCCGAGCGTGGATACGCAGTATTTT. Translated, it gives CASSLPSVDTQYF.

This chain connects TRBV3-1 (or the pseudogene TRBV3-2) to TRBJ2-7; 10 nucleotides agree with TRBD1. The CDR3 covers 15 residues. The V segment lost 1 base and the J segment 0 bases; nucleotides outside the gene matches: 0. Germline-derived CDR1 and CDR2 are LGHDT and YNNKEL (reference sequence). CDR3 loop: CASSQGTGGSYEQYF. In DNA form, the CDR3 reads TGTGCCAGCAGCCAAGGGACAGGGGGCTCCTACGAGCAGTACTTC.

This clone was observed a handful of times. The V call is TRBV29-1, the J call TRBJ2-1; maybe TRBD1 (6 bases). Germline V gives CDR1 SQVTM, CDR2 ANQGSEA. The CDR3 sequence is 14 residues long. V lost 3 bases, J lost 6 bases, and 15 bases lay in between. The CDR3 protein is CSVEGALVSNEQFF. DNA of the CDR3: TGCAGCGTTGAGGGGGCACTAGTTAGCAATGAGCAGTTCTTC.

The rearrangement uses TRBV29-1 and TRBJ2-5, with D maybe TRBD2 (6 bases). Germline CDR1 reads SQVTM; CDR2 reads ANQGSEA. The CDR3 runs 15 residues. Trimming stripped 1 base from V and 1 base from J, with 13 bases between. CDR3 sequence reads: CSVEGGGAFQETQYF. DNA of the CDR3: TGCAGCGTTGAAGGAGGAGGGGCCTTCCAAGAGACCCAGTACTTC.

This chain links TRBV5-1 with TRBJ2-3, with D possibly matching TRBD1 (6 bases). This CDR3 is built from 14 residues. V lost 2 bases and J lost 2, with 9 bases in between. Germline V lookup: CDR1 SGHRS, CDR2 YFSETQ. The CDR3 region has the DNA TGCGCCAGCAGCTTACAGGGCATCACAGATACGCAGTATTTT. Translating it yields CASSLQGITDTQYF.

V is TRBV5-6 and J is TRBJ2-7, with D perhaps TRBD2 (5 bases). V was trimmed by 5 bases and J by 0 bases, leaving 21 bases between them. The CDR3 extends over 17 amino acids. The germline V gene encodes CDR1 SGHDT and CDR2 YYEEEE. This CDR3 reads CASSVFIEEDFSYEQYF. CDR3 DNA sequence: TGTGCCAGCAGTGTGTTCATAGAGGAGGACTTCTCCTACGAGCAGTACTTC.

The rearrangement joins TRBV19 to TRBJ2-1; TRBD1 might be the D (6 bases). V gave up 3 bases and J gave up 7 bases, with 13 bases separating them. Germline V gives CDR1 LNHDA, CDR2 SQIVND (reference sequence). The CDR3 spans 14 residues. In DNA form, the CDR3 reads TGTGCCAGTAGTATGGGTCCCCAGGGGAATGAGCAGTTCTTC. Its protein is CASSMGPQGNEQFF.

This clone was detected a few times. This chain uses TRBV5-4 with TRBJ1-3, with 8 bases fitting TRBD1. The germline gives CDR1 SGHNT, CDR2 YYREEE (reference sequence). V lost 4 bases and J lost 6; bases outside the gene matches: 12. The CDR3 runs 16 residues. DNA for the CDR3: TGTGCCAGCAGCCCAACCGGTCGGACAGGGCAAAACACCATATATTTT. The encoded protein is CASSPTGRTGQNTIYF.

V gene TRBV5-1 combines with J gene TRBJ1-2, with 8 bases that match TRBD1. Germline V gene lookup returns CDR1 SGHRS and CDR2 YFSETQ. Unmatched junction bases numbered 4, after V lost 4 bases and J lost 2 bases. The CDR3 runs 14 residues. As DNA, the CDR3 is TGCGCCAGCAGCCCAGGACAGGGAAACTATGGCTACACCTTC. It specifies CASSPGQGNYGYTF.

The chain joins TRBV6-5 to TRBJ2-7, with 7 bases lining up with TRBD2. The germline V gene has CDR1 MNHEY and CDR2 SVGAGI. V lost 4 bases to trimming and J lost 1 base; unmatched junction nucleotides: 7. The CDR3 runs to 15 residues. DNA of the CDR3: TGTGCCAGCAGTTGGCTAGCGGAGGGGTCCTACGAGCAGTACTTC. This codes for CASSWLAEGSYEQYF.

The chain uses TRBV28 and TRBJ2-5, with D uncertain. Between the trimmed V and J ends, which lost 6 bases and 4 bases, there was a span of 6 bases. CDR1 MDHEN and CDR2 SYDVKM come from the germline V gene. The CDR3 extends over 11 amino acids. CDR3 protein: CASSMRETQYF. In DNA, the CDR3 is TGTGCCAGCAGCATGAGAGAGACCCAGTACTTC.